This TCR beta chain was identified during a study of CD8+ T cells in alopecia areata. Whole-study context: Tofacitinib administration to treated patients was oral, at 5 to 10 mg twice daily.

Comments on this clone: Its specificity is unknown.

This CDR3 has 16 amino acids. The V segment lost 1 base and the J segment 3 bases; nucleotides outside the gene matches: 4. CDR1 is MGHRA, CDR2 YSYEKL, per germline. As the sequencing template, cDNA was produced by extracting RNA and reverse transcribing it. This table comes from immunoSEQ multiplex PCR, and its TCRdb copy is limited to in-frame clones, with some not included. The table has over 85,000 clones, under 45% seen once. As part of sample collection, lesional scalp punch biopsies and peripheral blood were taken from alopecia areata patients. Broader study findings: Patients shared TCRs less clearly than mice did, possibly for HLA-related reasons. Tissue-resident alphabeta T cells belonging to normal skin likewise get sequenced within scalp specimens.

This receptor was obtained from a human donor with alopecia areata. V gene TRBV4-1 combines with J gene TRBJ2-1; 9 bases are a match to TRBD2. The material sequenced was CD4+ T cells sorted from blood. CDR3 sequence: CASSQAGLARYNEQFF. CDR3 DNA sequence: TGCGCCAGCAGCCAAGCGGGACTAGCACGCTACAATGAGCAGTTCTTC.